This T cell receptor (beta chain) was captured in a study of blood T cell repertoires in COVID-19. At the level of the study: Whether acute or convalescent, the COVID-19 samples came from the United States, Italy and Spain. T cells, B-cell-depleted T cells, or PBMCs provided the cDNA or gDNA that served as material.

This clone showed up just once. V lost 6 bases to trimming and J lost 5 bases, with 10 bases between them. The germline V gene encodes CDR1 MNHEY and CDR2 SVGAGI. This CDR3 is 12 amino acids long. Authors' analysis steps: Reference gene primer amplification yielded estimated nucleated cell counts. Measured with immunoSEQ multiplex PCR; TCRdb has only the in-frame clones, and not every one. Clone size and the V and J calls come from that table; the DNA yielded D and trimming. The table shows 59,000 or so clones, with around 81% occurring only once. The sequence was collected from a woman aged 80 or older with active or convalescent COVID-19. Sequenced sample: peripheral blood. V usage is TRBV6-5 and J usage is TRBJ1-1, with D maybe TRBD1 (6 bases). CDR3: CASRTGLTEAFF. For the CDR3, the DNA is TGTGCCAGCAGGACAGGACTGACTGAAGCTTTCTTT.